Presented here are 4 T cell receptor beta chains from one specimen sequenced in a study of T cell repertoires in aging, cancer and after chemotherapy. Rearranged V-D-J TRB sequences were amplified with a mixed TRB-A/B primer pool. TCRdb fed the multiplex PCR reads into MiXCR, producing one record per CDR3 protein. The sample holds fewer than 2,000 distinct CDR3 sequences; roughly three fifths are singletons and the top ten take 20% to 25%. The template was genomic DNA from peripheral blood, not RNA. Material for sequencing was blood. The source of these receptors is a human donor with a blood cancer.

The chain joins TRBV5-4 to TRBJ2-7; D is possibly TRBD2 (6 bases). The CDR3 has 15 residues. CDR1 and CDR2 (germline): SGHNT, YYREEE (reference sequence). Trimming stripped 1 base from V and 3 bases from J, with 14 bases between. The CDR3 region has the DNA TGTGCCAGCAGCTTGCGAACGGGAGAAGACTACGAGCAGTACTTC. It is translated as CASSLRTGEDYEQYF.

V is TRBV5-6 and J is TRBJ2-3; TRBD2 agrees at 14 bases. Germline CDR1 SGHDT, CDR2 YYEEEE. J gave up 5 bases and V 3 bases, and 2 bases lay outside the gene matches. This CDR3 contains 15 residues. The CDR3 coding sequence is TGTGCCAGCAGCTGGGGACTAGCGGGAGAAGATACGCAGTATTTT. This sequence encodes CASSWGLAGEDTQYF.

The V and J genes are TRBV6-5 and TRBJ1-5, with a tentative D call TRBD1 (5 bases). Germline assignment: CDR1 MNHEY and CDR2 SVGAGI. Deletions cut 7 bases from V and 9 bases from J, with 13 bases between. The length of the CDR3 is 12 residues. The CDR3 here is CASTGDSGPQHF. CDR3 nucleotides: TGTGCCAGCACGGGGGACTCGGGGCCCCAGCATTTT.

As to this clonotype: One end of the junction is discordant with germline, which a read error may explain. The rearrangement uses TRBV5-6 and TRBJ2-5; D might be TRBD2 (5 bases). The CDR3 spans 12 residues. Germline CDR1 reads SGHDT; CDR2 reads YYEEEE. CDR3 coding DNA: TGTGCCAGTAGTATACCCGGGGAGACCAAGTACTTC. Its translation: CASSIPGETKYF.